These 27 T cell receptor beta chains came from one sample sequenced in a study of blood T cell repertoires in COVID-19. Assay: immunoSEQ multiplex PCR; the TCRdb copy retains only in-frame clones and omits some. The sample carries under 150,000 clones, 87% recorded once. Sequencing was carried out using peripheral blood. All receptors come from a woman aged 40 to 50 with acute or convalescent COVID-19.

The gene calls are TRBV4-1 and TRBJ2-1; TRBD2 aligns across 13 bases. The CDR3 is 15 residues long. Per germline, CDR1 MGHRA and CDR2 YSYEKL. Trimming cost V 4 bases and J 10 bases; bases outside gene matches: 7. DNA of the CDR3: TGCGCCAGCAGCCCCAACCGACTAGCGGGAGGCGAGCAGTTCTTC. It codes for CASSPNRLAGGEQFF.

This chain joins TRBV19 and TRBJ1-2; TRBD1 matches at 7 bases. V shed 3 bases and J 4 bases; nucleotides not matched to a gene: 11. Per the germline V gene, CDR1 is LNHDA and CDR2 is SQIVND (reference sequence). There are 16 residues in the CDR3. The CDR3: CASSILGTASGYGYTF. CDR3 nucleotide sequence: TGTGCCAGTAGTATTCTCGGGACAGCCAGCGGCTATGGCTACACCTTC.

This clone was counted between two and nine times. The junction and the germline gene differ at one end; a read error may be behind it. This chain uses TRBV7-7 with TRBJ2-7; 11 bases fit TRBD1. The CDR3 totals 14 residues. Per the germline V gene, CDR1 is SSHAT and CDR2 is FNYEAQ (reference sequence). The CDR3 nucleotides are TGTGCTAGCAGCTTAGGACAGGGGGCTTACGAGCAGTACTTC. This sequence encodes CASSLGQGAYEQYF.

V and J are TRBV30 and TRBJ2-2; the match to TRBD2 covers 9 bases. Trimming at V came to 5 bases and at J to 2 bases, leaving 6 bases not matched to a gene. In germline, CDR1 is GTSNPN, CDR2 SVGIG (reference sequence). This CDR3 is built from 15 residues. The CDR3 DNA sequence: TGTGCCTGGGCGGGAGGGGCCCTTAACACCGGGGAGCTGTTTTTT. Amino acids: CAWAGGALNTGELFF.

The genes are TRBV11-2 and TRBJ2-7; D remains unclear. Between the trimmed V and J ends, which lost 2 bases and 4 bases, there was a span of 18 bases. Germline CDR1 SGHAT, CDR2 FQNNGV. The CDR3 spans 16 residues. CDR3 nucleotide sequence: TGTGCCAGCAGCTTAAGTACGCGCGCTACCCAATACGAGCAGTACTTC. Protein sequence: CASSLSTRATQYEQYF.

This clone was observed a single time. This CDR3 is CASSQDIIKKGASNQPQHF. The CDR3 DNA is TGTGCCAGCAGCCAAGATATCATCAAGAAGGGGGCGAGCAATCAGCCCCAGCATTTT. The V call is TRBV3-1 (or the pseudogene TRBV3-2), the J call TRBJ1-5, with TRBD1 matching over 7 bases. Losses at the gene ends were 0 bases for V and 1 base for J; bases not matched to a gene: 12. CDR1 and CDR2 (germline): LGHDT, YNNKEL (reference sequence). The CDR3 is 19 residues long.

J is TRBJ1-1 and V is TRBV5-1; 7 bases match TRBD1. This CDR3 comprises 14 residues. The germline V gene encodes CDR1 SGHRS and CDR2 YFSETQ. Trimming at V came to 7 bases and at J to 1 base, leaving 7 bases not matched to a gene. CDR3 amino acids: CASHYRGPNTEAFF. The CDR3 region has the DNA TGCGCCAGCCACTACAGGGGCCCGAACACTGAAGCTTTCTTT. The full variable domain, in which reference TRBV5-1 and TRBJ1-1 provide the parts outside the CDR3, is KAGVTQTPRYLIKTRGQQVTLSCSPISGHRSVSWYQQTPGQGLQFLFEYFSETQRNKGNFPGRFSGRQFSNSRSEMNVSTLELGDSALYLCASHYRGPNTEAFFGQGTRLTVV.

V usage is TRBV7-3 and J usage is TRBJ2-2; TRBD2 agrees at 14 bases. CDR1 SGHTA and CDR2 FQGTGA come from the germline V gene. The CDR3 consists of 16 residues. V lost 5 bases, J lost 8 bases, and 7 bases stayed unmatched. In DNA form, the CDR3 reads TGTGCCAGCAGCCCCAAAGGGACTAGCGGGAGTGGGGAGCTGTTTTTT. This sequence encodes CASSPKGTSGSGELFF.

The chain recombines TRBV7-2 with TRBJ2-3; TRBD2 matches 15 bases. The ends lost 5 bases at V and 5 bases at J; junction bases unmatched: 5. Germline loops: CDR1 SGHTA, CDR2 FQGNSA. This CDR3 is 16 amino acids long. This CDR3 is CASSLRTSGRVDTQYF. CDR3 in DNA: TGTGCCAGCAGCCTTCGGACTAGCGGGAGGGTAGATACGCAGTATTTT.

In the case of this clone: The identical CDR3 is also encoded by other nucleotide sequences in the sample. The rearrangement joins TRBV18 to TRBJ1-2; 9 bases fit TRBD1. The V segment lost 0 bases and the J segment 6 bases; nucleotides outside the gene matches: 5. This CDR3 region has 15 residues. The V gene's germline CDR1 is KGHSH and CDR2 LQKENI. CDR3 sequence: CASSPPGQGEHGYTF. CDR3 in DNA: TGTGCCAGCTCACCACCGGGACAGGGAGAACATGGCTACACCTTC.

The chain has TRBV7-8 and TRBJ1-2; 9 nucleotides match TRBD1. The V and J ends lost 5 bases and 6 bases, in that order; junction bases with no gene match: 10. Germline V CDR1 and CDR2: SGHVS, FQNEAQ. This CDR3 contains 15 residues. The CDR3 coding sequence is TGTGCCAGCAGCGTCCTACAGGGGGCCGGGGATGGCTACACCTTC. Translating it yields CASSVLQGAGDGYTF.

The chain uses TRBV5-8 and TRBJ2-5; 7 positions match TRBD1. The germline CDR1 and CDR2 sequences are SGHTS and YDEGEE. This CDR3 has 12 residues. Losses at the gene ends were 9 bases for V and 4 bases for J; bases not matched to a gene: 6. The CDR3 bases are TGTGCCACCGACAGGGATGGAGAGACCCAGTACTTC. This encodes CATDRDGETQYF.

The J gene is TRBJ2-1, the V gene TRBV9; TRBD2 might be the D (7 bases). Trimming removed 2 bases at V and 4 bases at J, with 13 bases between. The CDR3 spans 15 residues. From germline, CDR1 is SGDLS and CDR2 YYNGEE. The CDR3 region is CASSVSGGPYNEQFF. The DNA of the CDR3 is TGTGCCAGCAGCGTCTCCGGGGGGCCGTACAATGAGCAGTTCTTC.

The chain links TRBV6-4 to TRBJ2-3; 12 positions match TRBD2. V lost 5 bases and J lost 4; bases outside the gene matches: 7. CDR1 and CDR2 from the germline V gene are MRHNA and SNTAGT. The CDR3 consists of 16 residues. CDR3 nucleotides: TGTGCCAGCAGTAAAGACCTAGCGGGAGGGCCAGATACGCAGTATTTT. The encoded protein is CASSKDLAGGPDTQYF.

Only one count was recorded for this clone. This chain connects TRBV25-1 to TRBJ2-1; 11 bases agree with TRBD2. This CDR3 has 16 residues. Trimming at V came to 3 bases and at J to 6 bases, leaving 7 bases not matched to a gene. The germline V gene encodes CDR1 MGHDK and CDR2 SYGVNS. CDR3 coding DNA: TGTGCCAGCAGTGACCCGGGACTAGCGGTTTTCAATGAGCAGTTCTTC. Its translation is CASSDPGLAVFNEQFF.

The V call is TRBV5-1, the J call TRBJ1-4, with 9 bases identical to TRBD1. Trimming cost V 5 bases and J 10 bases; bases outside gene matches: 12. The germline V gene encodes CDR1 SGHRS and CDR2 YFSETQ. The CDR3 is 15 amino acids. The CDR3 coding sequence is TGCGCCAGCAGTTCCGGGGACAGGGTGGATGGAAAACTGTTTTTT. Encoded protein: CASSSGDRVDGKLFF.

J is TRBJ2-7 and V is TRBV6-2 or TRBV6-3, with TRBD1 matching over 8 bases. The CDR3 extends over 13 amino acids. From germline, CDR1 is MNHEY and CDR2 SVGEGT. J lost 7 bases, V lost 4 bases, and 6 bases had no gene match. This CDR3 is CASSFQGAGEQYF. Written as DNA, the CDR3 is TGTGCCAGCAGTTTCCAGGGGGCGGGAGAGCAGTACTTC.

The V call is TRBV5-5, the J call TRBJ1-1; unclear D gene. The CDR3 runs 16 residues. V was cut by 7 bases and J by 1 base, with 20 bases left in between. Germline V gene lookup returns CDR1 SGHKS and CDR2 YYEKEE (reference sequence). CDR3 sequence: CASAPLRGEGNTEAFF. The CDR3 DNA reads as TGTGCCAGCGCCCCCTTGCGGGGAGAGGGGAACACTGAAGCTTTCTTT.

The chain has TRBV7-6 and TRBJ1-3, with TRBD1 matching over 7 bases. Germline values: CDR1 SGHVS, CDR2 FNYEAQ. This CDR3 has 16 amino acids. With V trimmed by 5 bases and J by 0 bases, 7 bases remained unmatched. This chain's CDR3 is CASSPRTGDSGNTIYF. CDR3 bases: TGTGCCAGCAGCCCCAGGACAGGAGACTCTGGAAACACCATATATTTT.

A few counts support this clone. The chain joins TRBV2 to TRBJ1-6; 9 nucleotides agree with TRBD1. CDR3 length: 14 amino acids. V lost 1 base to trimming and J lost 9 bases; unmatched junction nucleotides: 1. CDR1 is SNHLY and CDR2 is FYNNEI in the germline V gene. The CDR3 DNA reads as TGTGCCAGCAGTGAAGGGACAGGGGCTTCACCCCTCCACTTT. Amino acids: CASSEGTGASPLHF. The whole variable domain, filled in from reference TRBV2 and TRBJ1-6, reads EPEVTQTPSHQVTQMGQEVILRCVPISNHLYFYWYRQILGQKVEFLVSFYNNEISEKSEIFDDQFSVERPDGSNFTLKIRSTKLEDSAMYFCASSEGTGASPLHFGNGTRLTVT.

CDR3 in DNA: TGTGCCAGCAGTGGCCCCGGGACAGGACGCAATCAGCCCCAGCATTTT. This codes for CASSGPGTGRNQPQHF. The chain links TRBV6-1 to TRBJ1-5; TRBD1 matches at 8 bases. The V gene's germline CDR1 is MNHNS and CDR2 SASEGT. The V and J ends lost 4 bases and 2 bases, in that order; junction bases with no gene match: 7. This CDR3 comprises 16 residues.

The chain uses TRBV6-1 and TRBJ2-3; maybe TRBD1 (6 bases). From germline, CDR1 is MNHNS and CDR2 SASEGT. This CDR3 region has 17 residues. The V and J ends lost 2 bases and 0 bases respectively, with 15 bases between them. The CDR3 DNA reads as TGTGCCAGCAGTGAACGGAGTTGGGGGCCGAGCACAGATACGCAGTATTTT. It specifies CASSERSWGPSTDTQYF.

The chain carries TRBV14 and TRBJ1-5, with a tentative D call TRBD1 (5 bases). This CDR3 has 15 amino acids. V dropped 3 bases and J dropped 1 base, with 10 bases sitting between them. Germline assignment: CDR1 SGHDN and CDR2 FVKESK. The CDR3 protein is CASSHTGGSNQPQHF. The CDR3 nucleotides are TGTGCCAGCAGCCACACTGGGGGGAGCAATCAGCCCCAGCATTTT.

The table lists this clone with a few counts. This chain joins TRBV5-1 and TRBJ2-7, with TRBD1 matching over 8 bases. Unmatched junction bases numbered 11, after V lost 4 bases and J lost 5 bases. The CDR3 is 15 residues long. In germline, CDR1 is SGHRS, CDR2 YFSETQ. CDR3 coding DNA: TGCGCCAGCAGCCCAATCCGACAGGGGTCGAACGAGCAGTACTTC. It specifies CASSPIRQGSNEQYF.

The chain joins TRBV6-2 or TRBV6-3 to TRBJ1-5, with 7 nucleotides matching TRBD1. The V and J ends lost 0 bases and 4 bases, in that order; junction bases with no gene match: 3. This CDR3 has 15 amino acids. Per germline, CDR1 MNHEY and CDR2 SVGEGT. Here the CDR3 reads CASSYSRDSNQPQHF. The CDR3 DNA reads as TGTGCCAGCAGTTACTCAAGGGACAGTAATCAGCCCCAGCATTTT.

This clone was detected only once. Other DNA sequences from this sample encode an identical CDR3 as well. This chain uses TRBV7-2 with TRBJ2-7, with TRBD2 as a possible D gene (5 bases). The germline V and J ends were trimmed by 1 base and 1 base, with 8 bases remaining between them. CDR1 and CDR2 (germline): SGHTA, FQGNSA. This CDR3 is built from 14 residues. The CDR3 bases are TGTGCCAGCAGCTTAGGCCTAGCTTCCTACGAGCAGTACTTC. Translated: CASSLGLASYEQYF.

The rearrangement joins TRBV27 to TRBJ1-1; a weak D match, TRBD1 (5 bases). Trimming stripped 5 bases from V and 5 bases from J, with 12 bases between. Germline V gene data show CDR1 as MNHEY and CDR2 as SMNVEV (reference sequence). This CDR3 is built from 13 residues. The CDR3 here is CASSLDRGTEAFF. CDR3 coding DNA: TGTGCCAGCAGTCTAGACCGGGGGACTGAAGCTTTCTTT.